This entry lists 26 T cell receptor beta chains sequenced from one sample in a study of T cell repertoires in cytomegalovirus infection. Which antigens these TCRs recognize remains unknown. TCRdb re-derived calls from the reads in MiXCR, one entry per CDR3 protein. The sample has approximately 770,000 distinct CDR3 sequences, 29% seen once; the top ten hold less than 15%. The sample was cultured CD8+ T cells from PBMCs, taken from culture after CMV antigen stimulation. The receptor set was obtained from a human donor in good health (CMV status not recorded). Some clones in this sample may be carry-over from other donors' samples.

This clonotype appeared a few times. V is TRBV6-4 and J is TRBJ1-2; tentatively, D is TRBD1 (6 bases). This CDR3 is built from 13 residues. Germline values: CDR1 MRHNA, CDR2 SNTAGT. Trimming cost V 8 bases and J 1 base, with 11 bases left between them. Here the CDR3 DNA reads TGTGCCAGCCGACAGGAATTTAACTATGGCTACACCTTC. This encodes CASRQEFNYGYTF.

This clonotype was seen many times. This chain connects TRBV7-9 to TRBJ2-2; D is tentatively TRBD1 or TRBD2 (5 bases each). V lost 5 bases and J lost 7, with 14 bases in between. Germline V gives CDR1 SEHNR, CDR2 FQNEAQ (reference sequence). The CDR3 has 14 residues. CDR3 region: CASSRSGAGGELFF. In DNA, the CDR3 is TGTGCCAGCAGCCGTTCCGGGGCCGGCGGGGAGCTGTTTTTT.

About this clonotype itself: A clone one base away is much larger, so this may be a read error. The CDR3 carries no conserved terminal phenylalanine or tryptophan, so it likely arises from a read error. The rearrangement uses TRBV7-2 and TRBJ1-6; a possible D gene is TRBD1 (6 bases). The CDR3 covers 14 residues. Deletions cut 2 bases from V and 8 bases from J, with 10 bases between. The germline gives CDR1 SGHTA, CDR2 FQGNSA. The CDR3 coding sequence is TGTGCCAGCAGCTTACAAGGGGGTGATTCACCCCTCCACTCT. This gives the protein CASSLQGGDSPLHS.

As for this clonotype: A much larger clone differs from this one at a single base, so this may be a read error. The J gene is TRBJ2-1, the V gene TRBV6-2 or TRBV6-3; D remains ambiguous. Germline values: CDR1 MNHEY, CDR2 SVGEGT. The CDR3 contains 12 residues. Trimming took 2 bases from V and 6 from J, leaving 5 bases between them. The CDR3: CASSYPVNEQFF. CDR3 nucleotide sequence: TGTGCCAGCAGTTACCCAGTCAATGAGCAGTTCTTC.

The genes are TRBV4-3 and TRBJ1-2; maybe TRBD1 (5 bases). V was trimmed by 0 bases and J by 3 bases, leaving 17 bases between them. This CDR3 spans 17 amino acids. CDR1 and CDR2 from the germline V gene are LGHNA and YSLEER. The CDR3 sequence is CASSQDDSQELHYGYTF. In DNA, the CDR3 is TGCGCCAGCAGCCAAGATGATTCACAGGAACTACACTATGGCTACACCTTC.

This clonotype was picked up many times. The J gene is TRBJ2-7, the V gene TRBV3-1; 10 positions agree with TRBD1. The CDR3 is 15 residues long. Germline values: CDR1 LGHDT, CDR2 YNNKEL (reference sequence). The ends lost 1 base at V and 3 bases at J; junction bases unmatched: 3. This CDR3 reads CASSQGQGANYEQYV. The CDR3, as DNA: TGTGCCAGCAGCCAAGGACAGGGGGCAAACTACGAGCAGTACGTC.

The sample holds a few counts of this clonotype. J is TRBJ1-2 and V is TRBV29-1, with 7 nucleotides matching TRBD1. The CDR3 length is 13 residues. Germline values: CDR1 SQVTM, CDR2 ANQGSEA. The V and J ends lost 3 bases and 4 bases, in that order; junction bases with no gene match: 5. The DNA for the CDR3 is TGCAGCGTTGACCCGACAGGGAGCTATGGCTACACCTTC. Amino acid sequence: CSVDPTGSYGYTF.

This clonotype appeared a few times. Here the CDR3 reads CASSQKARQDGYTF. CDR3 nucleotides: TGCGCCAGCAGCCAAAAAGCGAGACAGGATGGCTACACCTTC. The chain uses TRBV4-1 and TRBJ1-2; D might be TRBD1 (6 bases). Looked up from germline, CDR1 is MGHRA and CDR2 is YSYEKL. CDR3 length: 14 amino acids. V shed 2 bases and J shed 6 bases, with 13 bases lying between them.

Here the CDR3 DNA reads TGTGCCAGCAGCCTAGGAGAGGGGGTGGGGGCCAACGTCCTGACTTTC. Its translation is CASSLGEGVGANVLTF. The rearrangement uses TRBV6-6 and TRBJ2-6; tentatively, D is TRBD1 (6 bases). Per the germline V gene, CDR1 is MNHNY and CDR2 is SVGAGI (reference sequence). There are 16 residues in the CDR3. Trimming stripped 6 bases from V and 4 bases from J, with 16 bases between.

This clonotype has a handful of counts. This chain joins TRBV2 and TRBJ2-1, with 13 bases that match TRBD2. Per the germline V gene, CDR1 is SNHLY and CDR2 is FYNNEI. The CDR3 extends over 16 amino acids. The junction had 14 bases not matched to a gene; V was cut back by 10 bases and J by 8 bases. The CDR3 DNA sequence: TGTGCCACACCCTCAACTGGGACTAGCGGGAAGGATGAGCAGTTCTTC. The encoded protein is CATPSTGTSGKDEQFF.

The chain couples TRBV7-9 to TRBJ2-7, with D perhaps TRBD1 or TRBD2 (5 bases each). Germline V gives CDR1 SEHNR, CDR2 FQNEAQ (reference sequence). V was trimmed by 5 bases and J by 2 bases, leaving 16 bases between them. CDR3 length equals 15 residues. The CDR3 DNA sequence: TGTGCCAGCAGCCCAGCCGGGACCCGGACCTACGAGCAGTACGTC. Its protein is CASSPAGTRTYEQYV.

This clonotype appeared a few times. The chain employs TRBV7-8 and TRBJ1-1; D is uncertain. V shed 6 bases and J shed 6 bases, with 14 bases lying between them. Germline V gives CDR1 SGHVS, CDR2 FQNEAQ. The CDR3 sequence is 13 residues long. The CDR3 region is CASSHLWVAEAFF. In DNA, the CDR3 is TGTGCCAGCAGTCATCTCTGGGTAGCTGAAGCTTTCTTT.

With respect to this clonotype: This may be a read error, as it is one base from a much larger clone. This chain links TRBV7-2 with TRBJ2-1; D unclear. The germline V gene has CDR1 SGHTA and CDR2 FQGNSA. The CDR3 runs to 16 residues. V gave up 2 bases and J gave up 2 bases, with 13 bases separating them. The CDR3 region is CASSLSETNTYNEQFF. The CDR3 DNA reads TGTGCCAGCAGCTTATCCGAGACAAACACCTACAATGAGCAGTTCTTC.

V usage is TRBV2 and J usage is TRBJ2-5; D is ambiguous. There are 14 residues in the CDR3. Germline CDR1 and CDR2: SNHLY and FYNNEI. V lost 8 bases and J 5 bases, leaving 18 bases between the germline ends. CDR3 amino acids: CASVGRQVKETQYF. Written as DNA, the CDR3 is TGTGCCAGCGTCGGACGGCAGGTCAAGGAGACCCAGTACTTC.

CDR3 DNA: TGTGCCAGCAGCCCTGTGTACGGGGCCGAGACCCAGTACTTC. It translates to CASSPVYGAETQYF. This chain links TRBV11-2 with TRBJ2-5; D may correspond to TRBD1 or TRBD2 (5 bases each). The germline V and J ends were trimmed by 5 bases and 5 bases, with 15 bases remaining between them. This CDR3 is 14 amino acids long. Germline V lookup: CDR1 SGHAT, CDR2 FQNNGV.

Concerning this clonotype itself: Compared with germline, one end of the junction differs, possibly owing to a read error. This chain joins TRBV6-6 and TRBJ1-1; TRBD1 might be the D (6 bases). Germline V gives CDR1 MNHNY, CDR2 SVGAGI (reference sequence). This CDR3 region has 16 residues. The chain's CDR3 is CASSYLQGGMNTEAFF. The CDR3 nucleotides are TGTGCCAGCAGCTACTTACAGGGAGGGATGAACACTGAAGCTTTCTTT.

The chain recombines TRBV5-1 with TRBJ1-5; 10 bases line up with TRBD1. Germline CDR1 SGHRS, CDR2 YFSETQ. This CDR3 comprises 16 residues. V shed 4 bases and J 6 bases; nucleotides not matched to a gene: 10. CDR3 sequence reads: CASSKRDRGMSQPQHF. DNA for the CDR3: TGCGCCAGCAGCAAACGGGACAGGGGTATGAGTCAGCCCCAGCATTTT.

The chain recombines TRBV6-1 with TRBJ2-7; D possibly matches TRBD1 or TRBD2 (5 bases each). CDR1 and CDR2 (germline): MNHNS, SASEGT. The CDR3 runs 13 residues. Trimming left V 10 bases short and J 3 bases short, with 16 bases between. CDR3 sequence reads: CATTGRLNYEQYV. DNA of the CDR3: TGTGCCACCACGGGACGGCTGAACTACGAGCAGTACGTC.

This clonotype has a handful of counts. The chain uses TRBV14 and TRBJ2-1; the D call may be TRBD1 or TRBD2 (5 bases each). V lost 1 base and J lost 7, with 14 bases in between. This CDR3 comprises 15 residues. CDR1 SGHDN and CDR2 FVKESK come from the germline V gene. The CDR3 here is CASSQVGTGANEQFF. In DNA, the CDR3 is TGTGCCAGCAGCCAAGTTGGGACCGGGGCAAATGAGCAGTTCTTC.

This clonotype was observed a few times. V usage is TRBV7-6 and J usage is TRBJ2-1; D could derive from TRBD1 or TRBD2 (5 bases each). The germline V and J ends were trimmed by 3 bases and 6 bases, with 6 bases remaining between them. CDR3 length: 12 residues. CDR1 is SGHVS and CDR2 is FNYEAQ in the germline V gene. The CDR3 region has the DNA TGTGCCAGCAGCTTCGGGGCCAATGAGCAGTTCTTC. As protein: CASSFGANEQFF.

Here the CDR3 reads CASSLDGPYEQYV. The CDR3 nucleotides are TGTGCCAGCAGTTTAGACGGGCCCTACGAGCAGTACGTC. This chain connects TRBV12-3 or TRBV12-4 to TRBJ2-7; no clear D gene. Trimming shortened V by 1 base and J by 2 bases, and 6 bases separated the two germline ends. This CDR3 spans 13 amino acids.

The chain is built from TRBV6-5 and TRBJ2-7; TRBD1 matches 9 bases. V was pared by 1 base and J by 3 bases, with 1 base of the junction left unmatched. The germline V gene has CDR1 MNHEY and CDR2 SVGAGI. The CDR3 is made up of 14 amino acids. For the CDR3, the DNA is TGTGCCAGCAGTTACTTGGGACAGGGCTACGAGCAGTACGTC. As protein: CASSYLGQGYEQYV.

A word on this clonotype: Lacking the conserved final phenylalanine or tryptophan, this CDR3 likely reflects a read error. The V and J genes are TRBV14 and TRBJ2-5; the D gene is possibly TRBD1 (6 bases). The CDR3 sequence is 14 residues long. Germline assignment: CDR1 SGHDN and CDR2 FVKESK. The V end was cut by 2 bases, the J end by 2 bases, with 9 bases between. The CDR3 nucleotides read TGTGCCAGCAGCCAACGGGACAATCAAGAGACCCAGTACCTC. This encodes CASSQRDNQETQYL.

The rearrangement links TRBV4-3 to TRBJ1-4; 8 bases agree with TRBD1. The germline V gene has CDR1 LGHNA and CDR2 YSLEER. The CDR3 is 17 residues long. J lost 7 bases, V lost 0 bases, and 10 bases had no gene match. CDR3 in amino acids: CASSQDTGTGRTEKLFF. The CDR3 DNA reads TGCGCCAGCAGCCAAGATACCGGGACAGGCAGAACTGAAAAACTGTTTTTT.

V usage is TRBV7-2 and J usage is TRBJ2-5, with D maybe TRBD1 (6 bases). The CDR3 covers 15 residues. The germline V gene encodes CDR1 SGHTA and CDR2 FQGNSA. Trimming took off 5 bases at V and 2 bases at J, with 15 bases between the two ends. The CDR3: CASSPDRYLQETQYF. In DNA form, the CDR3 reads TGTGCCAGCAGCCCGGACAGATATTTACAAGAGACCCAGTACTTC.

This chain links TRBV5-6 with TRBJ1-6; D uncertain. Trimming stripped 1 base from V and 7 bases from J, with 12 bases between. Looked up from germline, CDR1 is SGHDT and CDR2 is YYEEEE. CDR3 length equals 15 residues. DNA for the CDR3: TGTGCCAGCAGCTTGCAATGGGAGAGAAATTCACCCCTCCACTTT. Amino acid sequence: CASSLQWERNSPLHF.